These 20 T cell receptor beta chains share one sample of origin, sequenced in a study of lymphopenia after photon versus proton radiotherapy. TCRdb keeps only in-frame clones here, not all; method: immunoSEQ multiplex PCR. Of about 160,000 clones in the sample, 75% to 90% were seen once. The sample in question was peripheral blood, obtained from a patient treated with photon-based radiotherapy. The source is a man aged 45-65 years with gastric cancer.

This chain joins TRBV6-5 and TRBJ2-1; maybe TRBD2 (6 bases). CDR1 MNHEY and CDR2 SVGAGI come from the germline V gene. This CDR3 has 15 amino acids. The germline V and J ends were trimmed by 4 bases and 4 bases, with 14 bases remaining between them. CDR3 DNA sequence: TGTGCCAGCAGTTCCCCGGGAGCGGAGTACAATGAGCAGTTCTTC. Its protein product is CASSSPGAEYNEQFF.

The genes are TRBV19 and TRBJ1-5, with 9 bases matching TRBD1. The V and J ends lost 5 bases and 3 bases, in that order; junction bases with no gene match: 8. CDR3 length equals 16 residues. From germline, CDR1 is LNHDA and CDR2 SQIVND (reference sequence). CDR3 region: CASSPGQGTNNQPQHF. Here the CDR3 DNA reads TGTGCCAGTAGTCCGGGACAGGGAACGAACAATCAGCCCCAGCATTTT.

This clone was detected a few times. This chain joins TRBV21-1 and TRBJ2-7; TRBD2 is the table's D call, not checked against the DNA. TRBV21-1 is a pseudogene. This CDR3 region has 15 residues. CDR3 loop: CASSLGRGWVYEQYF. The DNA of the CDR3 is TGTGCCAGCAGCCTCGGGAGGGGGTGGGTTTACGAGCAGTACTTC.

V and J are TRBV28 and TRBJ1-1, with a tentative D call TRBD1 (5 bases). V lost 1 base and J lost 1, with 13 bases in between. The CDR3 totals 16 residues. Germline V gives CDR1 MDHEN, CDR2 SYDVKM. The CDR3 coding sequence is TGTGCCAGCAGTTTATCCATCGCAGGGCCGAACACTGAAGCTTTCTTT. Encoded protein: CASSLSIAGPNTEAFF.

V and J are TRBV4-1 and TRBJ2-5; 8 bases fit TRBD1. CDR1 is MGHRA and CDR2 is YSYEKL in the germline V gene. CDR3 length: 14 residues. V was pared by 2 bases and J by 6 bases, with 5 bases of the junction left unmatched. CDR3 in amino acids: CASSQRQGLKTQYF. DNA for the CDR3: TGCGCCAGCAGCCAAAGACAGGGGCTTAAGACCCAGTACTTC.

There are a few counts of this clone. CDR3 nucleotides: TGTGCCAGCAGCGTCCGCTCTCTTAACACCGGGGAGCTGTTTTTT. Protein sequence: CASSVRSLNTGELFF. The chain joins TRBV9 to TRBJ2-2; D is unresolved. The germline V gene encodes CDR1 SGDLS and CDR2 YYNGEE. The V end was cut by 2 bases, the J end by 2 bases, with 10 bases between. The CDR3 sequence is 15 residues long.

This sequence joins TRBV2 and TRBJ1-5; no firm D call. Trimming left V 7 bases short and J 4 bases short, with 14 bases between. Germline CDR1 reads SNHLY; CDR2 reads FYNNEI. This CDR3 region has 14 residues. CDR3 protein: CASKKRPGNQPQHF. For the CDR3, the DNA is TGTGCCAGCAAGAAACGCCCAGGAAATCAGCCCCAGCATTTT.

The chain employs TRBV5-1 and TRBJ2-2; D not certain. The CDR3 runs to 14 residues. Germline V gene lookup returns CDR1 SGHRS and CDR2 YFSETQ. V was pared by 2 bases and J by 4 bases, with 9 bases between. CDR3 region: CASSLTQFTGELFF. CDR3 bases: TGCGCCAGCAGCTTAACCCAATTCACCGGGGAGCTGTTTTTT.

The chain recombines TRBV4-1 with TRBJ2-1; 8 nucleotides agree with TRBD2. Germline loops: CDR1 MGHRA, CDR2 YSYEKL. V shed 4 bases and J 0 bases; nucleotides not matched to a gene: 8. There are 17 residues in the CDR3. DNA of the CDR3: TGCGCCAGCAGCCTTCGATCTCTAGCGGGCTCCTACAATGAGCAGTTCTTC. This encodes CASSLRSLAGSYNEQFF.

The gene calls are TRBV7-8 and TRBJ1-1; the D is unclear. V was clipped by 3 bases and J by 4 bases, with 9 bases between them. Germline CDR1 is SGHVS and CDR2 is FQNEAQ. The CDR3 covers 13 residues. The CDR3 DNA is TGTGCCAGCAGCTTTACTCGGGGCACTGAAGCTTTCTTT. Residues: CASSFTRGTEAFF.

The V gene is TRBV4-3, the J gene TRBJ2-7; 8 nucleotides agree with TRBD2. The CDR3 has 14 residues. The junction had 7 bases not matched to a gene; V was cut back by 7 bases and J by 2 bases. Germline lookup yields CDR1 LGHNA and CDR2 YSLEER. The CDR3 nucleotides read TGCGCCAGCACCCTCACACTAGCGGCCTACGAGCAGTACTTC. It encodes CASTLTLAAYEQYF.

This rearrangement joins TRBV6-1 to TRBJ1-1, with no clear D. With 8 bases removed from V and 0 bases from J, the gap between germline ends came to 10 bases. Germline CDR1 reads MNHNS; CDR2 reads SASEGT. The CDR3 length is 13 residues. The CDR3 is CASPTPLNTEAFF. CDR3 DNA: TGTGCCAGCCCGACCCCACTGAACACTGAAGCTTTCTTT.

The chain joins TRBV19 to TRBJ1-2, with D perhaps TRBD1 (5 bases). CDR1 and CDR2 from the germline V gene are LNHDA and SQIVND (reference sequence). The CDR3 spans 15 residues. Trimming stripped 3 bases from V and 3 bases from J, with 14 bases between. The CDR3 is CASSMGPFGDYGYTF. CDR3 nucleotide sequence: TGTGCCAGTAGTATGGGACCTTTCGGGGACTATGGCTACACCTTC.

The chain recombines TRBV11-2 with TRBJ2-1, with 8 nucleotides matching TRBD2. CDR1 is SGHAT and CDR2 is FQNNGV in the germline V gene. V shed 3 bases, J shed 4 bases, and the junction held 5 bases outside the gene matches. The CDR3 loop spans 15 amino acids. The CDR3 sequence is CASSFFSGDYNEQFF. CDR3 DNA sequence: TGTGCCAGCAGCTTCTTTAGCGGGGATTACAATGAGCAGTTCTTC. The variable domain in full, completed from reference TRBV11-2 and TRBJ2-1, reads EAGVAQSPRYKIIEKRQSVAFWCNPISGHATLYWYQQILGQGPKLLIQFQNNGVVDDSQLPKDRFSAERLKGVDSTLKIQPAKLEDSAVYLCASSFFSGDYNEQFFGPGTRLTVL.

V usage is TRBV30 and J usage is TRBJ2-5, with TRBD2 matching over 8 bases. The trim removed 3 bases at V and 5 bases at J, leaving 8 bases unmatched. The germline gives CDR1 GTSNPN, CDR2 SVGIG (reference sequence). The CDR3 is made up of 14 amino acids. CDR3 region: CAWRRAAGDETQYF. CDR3 DNA: TGTGCCTGGAGGCGGGCAGCGGGAGACGAGACCCAGTACTTC.

This rearrangement joins TRBV6-5 to TRBJ1-1, with TRBD1 matching over 7 bases. V was clipped by 2 bases and J by 11 bases; unmatched bases: 17. This CDR3 contains 16 residues. Germline V gene sequence: CDR1 MNHEY, CDR2 SVGAGI. The CDR3 sequence is CASSYGIEGADIVAFF. CDR3 in DNA: TGTGCCAGCAGTTACGGCATCGAGGGGGCTGACATCGTGGCTTTCTTT.

The genes are TRBV7-2 and TRBJ2-7; 7 bases match TRBD2. CDR1 is SGHTA, CDR2 FQGNSA, per germline. V shed 4 bases and J 6 bases; nucleotides not matched to a gene: 6. This CDR3 contains 13 residues. The CDR3 sequence: CASSWVAGSEQYF. The CDR3 DNA follows: TGTGCCAGCAGCTGGGTAGCGGGTAGCGAGCAGTACTTC.

The V and J genes are TRBV9 and TRBJ2-1; the match to TRBD2 covers 7 bases. The CDR3 has 15 amino acids. The V gene end was trimmed by 0 bases and the J gene end by 7 bases; junction bases not matched to a gene: 7. Germline V lookup: CDR1 SGDLS, CDR2 YYNGEE. CDR3 amino acids: CASSVVSSGLNEQFF. The CDR3 nucleotides are TGTGCCAGCAGCGTAGTGTCTAGCGGTCTAAATGAGCAGTTCTTC.

The genes are TRBV6-4 and TRBJ1-2; 7 bases align to TRBD1. The CDR3 contains 13 residues. V was clipped by 6 bases and J by 4 bases; unmatched bases: 5. Germline V gene lookup returns CDR1 MRHNA and CDR2 SNTAGT. The CDR3 reads CASSMTGRYGYTF. The CDR3 nucleotides read TGTGCCAGCAGCATGACAGGGCGCTATGGCTACACCTTC.

This clone was seen a few times. The rearrangement links TRBV30 to TRBJ1-2; 7 nucleotides match TRBD1. Germline V lookup: CDR1 GTSNPN, CDR2 SVGIG (reference sequence). Losses at the gene ends were 0 bases for V and 4 bases for J; bases not matched to a gene: 2. This CDR3 comprises 13 residues. This chain's CDR3 is CAWSVGQVYGYTF. CDR3 DNA sequence: TGTGCCTGGAGTGTAGGACAGGTCTATGGCTACACCTTC.